A single sample is the source of the 7 T cell receptor beta chains below, sequenced in a study of a mutant IDH1 vaccine in newly diagnosed glioma. This sample's time point: baseline, week 1 (first vaccination visit). As for treatment: pre-vaccination baseline after standard-of-care therapy. The data were produced by immunoSEQ multiplex PCR, yet TCRdb's version contains in-frame clones alone and is incomplete. The sample includes some 16,000 clones, roughly 85% seen only once; the top ten take about 9.1%. The input for sequencing was PBMCs, taken from a glioma patient treated with radiotherapy, temozolomide or both. These receptors were taken from a man between 40 and 49 years old with glioma.

The V and J genes are TRBV7-9 and TRBJ2-7; a weak D match, TRBD2 (6 bases). CDR3 length: 13 amino acids. CDR1 is SEHNR and CDR2 is FQNEAQ in the germline V gene (reference sequence). Trimming pared 5 bases from V and 6 bases from J, leaving 14 bases between. CDR3 loop: CASSPRPGGEQYV. CDR3 coding DNA: TGTGCCAGCAGCCCACGTCCCGGGGGCGAGCAGTACGTC.

This clone was found once. CDR3 sequence: CASSDPGGETQYF. The CDR3 coding sequence is TGTGCCAGCAGCGACCCCGGGGGTGAGACCCAGTACTTC. The V and J genes are TRBV5-5 and TRBJ2-5; tentative D call: TRBD2 (6 bases). This CDR3 has 13 amino acids. V lost 4 bases and J lost 5, with 12 bases in between. Germline CDR1 is SGHKS and CDR2 is YYEKEE (reference sequence).

The chain joins TRBV6-4 to TRBJ1-1; the D is unclear. CDR3 length equals 16 residues. Germline loops: CDR1 MRHNA, CDR2 SNTAGT. The V gene lost 3 bases and the J gene lost 2 bases, with 16 bases spanning the gap. In nucleotides, the CDR3 is TGTGCCAGCAGTGAGTCTACCCTCCCAGCTAACACTGAAGCTTTCTTT. This translates into CASSESTLPANTEAFF.

The chain uses TRBV11-1 and TRBJ2-7; weak D call: TRBD2 (7 bases). Per the germline V gene, CDR1 is SGHAT and CDR2 is FQDESV (reference sequence). The CDR3 is 18 residues long. Trimming left V 5 bases short and J 0 bases short, with 23 bases between. CDR3 amino acids: CASSVFDSQGGSSYEQYV. CDR3 in DNA: TGTGCCAGCAGCGTCTTTGACTCACAGGGAGGGAGCTCCTACGAGCAGTACGTC.

For this clone: Other nucleotide sequences in the sample specify the same CDR3. The rearrangement joins TRBV6-5 to TRBJ1-2; perhaps TRBD1 as D (5 bases). Trimming took off 6 bases at V and 7 bases at J, with 9 bases between the two ends. The CDR3 runs to 11 residues. CDR1 MNHEY and CDR2 SVGAGI come from the germline V gene. The CDR3 region has the DNA TGTGCCAGCAGCCAGGGAGGTGGCTACACCTTC. Translated: CASSQGGGYTF.

The V call is TRBV13, the J call TRBJ2-7; D remains unclear. In germline, CDR1 is PRHDT, CDR2 FYEKMQ (reference sequence). There are 15 residues in the CDR3. The V end lost 4 bases, the J end lost 1 base, and 14 bases lay between the germline ends. The CDR3 spells CASSSGGGPSYEQYV. CDR3 sequence (DNA): TGTGCCAGCAGCTCGGGTGGTGGCCCATCCTACGAGCAGTACGTC.

This chain links TRBV6-5 with TRBJ2-1; D is perhaps TRBD2 (6 bases). The ends were cut back, 5 bases at V and 9 bases at J, with 17 bases in the middle. The CDR3 totals 14 residues. CDR1 MNHEY and CDR2 SVGAGI come from the germline V gene. In DNA, the CDR3 is TGTGCCAGCAGTGGGGGACTTCCTAAGGCTGAGCAGTTCTTC. Protein product: CASSGGLPKAEQFF.